This TCR beta chain was captured in a study of T cells after yellow fever vaccination. V trimming: 3 bases; J trimming: 2 bases; junction bases outside the gene matches: 4. This CDR3 has 15 residues. Study-wide results and limits: The booster response re-showed most primary clones: around 95% CD4, around 87% CD8.

This clonotype was counted many times. Its antigen remains unidentified. TCRdb called the 5' RACE reads again in MiXCR, with one record for every CDR3 protein. There are some 30,000 distinct CDR3 sequences in the sample; approximately 4.4% occur only once, and roughly half lies in the top ten. This TCR came from a young man who received the YFV17D yellow fever vaccine. Sequenced material: CD8+ T cells sorted from PBMCs, taken 5 days after the yellow fever booster vaccination. This rearrangement joins TRBV12-3 or TRBV12-4 to TRBJ2-1; 7 bases fit TRBD2. For the CDR3, the DNA is TGTGCCAGCAGTTTGGCGGGAGAGGCCTACAATGAGCAGTTCTTC. This translates into CASSLAGEAYNEQFF.